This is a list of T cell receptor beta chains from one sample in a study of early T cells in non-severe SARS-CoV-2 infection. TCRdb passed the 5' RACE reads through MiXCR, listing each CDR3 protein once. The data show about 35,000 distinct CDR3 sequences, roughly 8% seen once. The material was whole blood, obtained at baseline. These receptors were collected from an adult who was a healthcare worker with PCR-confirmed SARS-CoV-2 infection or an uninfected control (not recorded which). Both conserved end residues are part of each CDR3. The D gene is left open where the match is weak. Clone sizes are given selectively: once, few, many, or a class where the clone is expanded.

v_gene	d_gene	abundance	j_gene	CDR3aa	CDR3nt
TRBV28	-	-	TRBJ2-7	CASSLLTGPGDF	TGTGCCAGCAGTTTACTAACAGGGCCGGGGGACTTC
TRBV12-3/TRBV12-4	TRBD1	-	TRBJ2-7	CASSRDSYYEQYF	TGTGCCAGCAGCCGGGACAGTTACTACGAGCAGTACTTC
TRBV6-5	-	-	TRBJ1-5	CASRSSNQPQQF	TGTGCCAGCAGAAGTTCAAATCAGCCCCAGCAATTT
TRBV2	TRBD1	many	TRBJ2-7	CASSGDRGHEQYF	TGTGCCAGCAGTGGGGACAGGGGGCACGAGCAGTACTTC
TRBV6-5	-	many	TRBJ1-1	CASSPRRMLRNTEAFF	TGTGCCAGCAGTCCCCGGAGGATGTTGAGAAACACTGAAGCTTTCTTT
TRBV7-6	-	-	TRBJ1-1	CASSLGQEIEAFF	TGTGCCAGCAGCTTAGGACAGGAAATTGAAGCTTTCTTT
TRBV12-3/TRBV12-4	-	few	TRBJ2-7	CASSLPTGLSYEQYF	TGTGCCAGCAGTCTACCTACAGGGTTATCCTACGAGCAGTACTTC
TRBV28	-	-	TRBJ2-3	CASSLRAPRTDTQYF	TGTGCCAGCAGTTTACGGGCGCCGCGCACAGATACGCAGTATTTT
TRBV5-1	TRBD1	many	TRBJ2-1	CASSGGQGPSEQFF	TGCGCCAGCAGCGGGGGACAGGGGCCGAGTGAGCAGTTCTTC
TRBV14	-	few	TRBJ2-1	CASSQDWRSEQFF	TGTGCCAGCAGCCAAGATTGGAGAAGTGAGCAGTTCTTC
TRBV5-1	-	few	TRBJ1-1	CASSVGGTRKNTEAFF	TGCGCCAGCAGCGTAGGAGGGACAAGAAAGAACACTGAAGCTTTCTTT
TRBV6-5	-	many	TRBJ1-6	CASSPTRQENSPLHF	TGTGCCAGCAGTCCAACTCGACAGGAGAATTCACCCCTCCACTTT
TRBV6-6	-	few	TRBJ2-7	CASSATSEQYF	TGTGCCAGCAGTGCAACAAGCGAGCAGTACTTC
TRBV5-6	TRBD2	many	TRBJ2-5	CASSLDFGSSGGLQQETQYF	TGTGCCAGCAGCTTGGATTTCGGGTCTAGCGGGGGATTACAACAAGAGACCCAGTACTTC
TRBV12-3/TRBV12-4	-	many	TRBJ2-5	CASSLEGTQYF	TGTGCCAGCAGTTTGGAGGGGACCCAGTACTTC
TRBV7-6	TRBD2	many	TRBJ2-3	CASSLGLAGDRAPTDTQYF	TGTGCCAGCAGCTTAGGACTAGCGGGGGACCGGGCGCCAACAGATACGCAGTATTTT
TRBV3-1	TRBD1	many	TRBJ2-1	CASSPTGTGDMYMGNEQFF	TGTGCCAGCAGCCCAACCGGGACAGGGGACATGTACATGGGGAATGAGCAGTTCTTC